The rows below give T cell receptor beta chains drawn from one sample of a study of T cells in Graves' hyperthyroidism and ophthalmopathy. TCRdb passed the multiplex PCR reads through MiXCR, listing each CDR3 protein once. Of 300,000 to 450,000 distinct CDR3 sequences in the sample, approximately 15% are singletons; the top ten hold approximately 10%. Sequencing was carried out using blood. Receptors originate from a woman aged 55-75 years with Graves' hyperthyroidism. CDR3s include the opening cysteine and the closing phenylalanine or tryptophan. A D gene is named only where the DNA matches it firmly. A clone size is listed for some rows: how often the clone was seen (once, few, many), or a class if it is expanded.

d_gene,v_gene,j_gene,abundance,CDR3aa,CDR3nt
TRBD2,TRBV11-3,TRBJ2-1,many,CASSLGGGVFF,TGTGCCAGCAGCTTAGGGGGGGGGGTGTTCTTC
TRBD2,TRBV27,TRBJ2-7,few,CASTKAGGPPGYEQYF,TGTGCCAGCACCAAGGCGGGAGGGCCACCGGGCTACGAGCAGTACTTC
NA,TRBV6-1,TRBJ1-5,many,CASSTGHLNQPQHF,TGTGCCAGCAGTACGGGACACTTAAATCAGCCCCAGCATTTT
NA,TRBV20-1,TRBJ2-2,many,CSARDSRAATGELFF,TGCAGTGCTAGAGATAGCAGGGCGGCCACCGGGGAGCTGTTTTTT
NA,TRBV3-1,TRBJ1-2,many,CASSQVGFGYTF,TGTGCCAGCAGCCAAGTGGGCTTTGGCTACACCTTC
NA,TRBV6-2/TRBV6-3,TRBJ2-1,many,CASRSPLGRSNNEQFF,TGTGCCAGCAGATCACCTCTCGGGAGATCGAACAATGAGCAGTTCTTC
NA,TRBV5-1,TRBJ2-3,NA,CASSLGASGTDTQYF,TGCGCCAGCAGCTTGGGGGCTAGCGGCACAGATACGCAGTATTTT
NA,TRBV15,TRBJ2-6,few,CATSSPGESAGANVLTF,TGTGCCACCAGCAGCCCCGGGGAGAGCGCTGGGGCCAACGTCCTGACTTTC
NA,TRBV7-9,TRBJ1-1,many,CASSPGTTTEAFF,TGTGCCAGCAGCCCGGGGACTACAACTGAAGCTTTCTTT
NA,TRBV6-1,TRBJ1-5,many,CASSRTGLESNQPQHF,TGTGCCAGCAGTCGTACAGGGCTCGAGAGCAATCAGCCCCAGCATTTT
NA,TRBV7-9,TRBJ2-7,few,CASSFFGPKPFHEQYF,TGTGCCAGCAGTTTCTTCGGACCTAAACCGTTCCACGAGCAGTACTTC
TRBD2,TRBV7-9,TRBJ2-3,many,CASTNLRLAGADTQYF,TGTGCCAGCACCAACCTCCGACTAGCGGGAGCAGATACGCAGTATTTT
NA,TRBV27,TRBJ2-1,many,CASSGGGEQFF,TGTGCCAGCAGTGGGGGTGGTGAGCAGTTCTTC
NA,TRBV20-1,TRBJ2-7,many,CSADWRRGYEQYF,TGCAGTGCCGACTGGAGGCGCGGCTACGAGCAGTACTTC
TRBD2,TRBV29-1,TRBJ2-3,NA,CSVRLAGVDTQYF,TGCAGCGTTCGACTAGCCGGCGTAGATACGCAGTATTTT
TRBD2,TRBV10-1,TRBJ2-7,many,CASSESISGNYEQYF,TGCGCCAGCAGTGAGTCGATTAGCGGGAACTACGAGCAGTACTTC
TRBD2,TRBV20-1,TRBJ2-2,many,CSVRGSGSGRPGELFF,TGCAGTGTAAGGGGATCCGGAAGCGGGAGGCCCGGGGAGCTGTTTTTT
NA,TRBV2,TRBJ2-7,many,CASNIVKGSYEQYF,TGTGCCAGCAACATCGTAAAGGGGTCCTACGAGCAGTACTTC
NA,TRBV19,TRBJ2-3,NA,CASSIDQDTQYF,TGTGCCAGTAGTATAGACCAAGATACGCAGTATTTT
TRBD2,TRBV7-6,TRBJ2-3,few,CASSKSGMNTDTQYF,TGTGCCAGCAGCAAGAGCGGGATGAACACAGATACGCAGTATTTT
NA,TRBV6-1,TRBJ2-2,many,CASSTFWNTGELFF,TGTGCCAGCAGTACCTTCTGGAACACCGGGGAGCTGTTTTTT
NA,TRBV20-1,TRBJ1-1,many,CSARADSANTEAFF,TGCAGTGCTAGAGCCGACAGTGCGAACACTGAAGCTTTCTTT
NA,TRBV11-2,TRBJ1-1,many,CASSLSLSNLEAFF,TGTGCCAGCAGCTTGAGCTTGTCCAATCTCGAAGCTTTCTTT
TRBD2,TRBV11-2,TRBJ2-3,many,CASSLVMLAGDTQYF,TGTGCCAGCAGCTTAGTTATGCTAGCGGGAGATACGCAGTATTTT
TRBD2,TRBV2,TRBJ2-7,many,CASSDGTSGPGEQYF,TGTGCCAGCAGTGATGGGACTAGCGGGCCGGGTGAGCAGTACTTC
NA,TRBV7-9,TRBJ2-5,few,CASRGWVQETQYF,TGTGCCAGCAGGGGCTGGGTACAAGAGACCCAGTACTTC
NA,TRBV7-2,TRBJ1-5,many,CASSLFGRLNQPQHF,TGTGCCAGCAGCTTATTCGGCAGGCTCAATCAGCCCCAGCATTTT
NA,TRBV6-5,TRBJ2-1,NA,CASSSPEAYNEQFF,TGTGCCAGCAGTTCGCCGGAGGCGTACAATGAGCAGTTCTTC
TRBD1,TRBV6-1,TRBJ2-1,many,CASSRDRGLGEQFF,TGTGCCAGCAGTAGGGACAGGGGGCTTGGGGAGCAGTTCTTC
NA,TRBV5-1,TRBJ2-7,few,CASSFAGVLEQYF,TGCGCCAGCAGCTTTGCAGGGGTGCTCGAGCAGTACTTC
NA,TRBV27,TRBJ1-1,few,CASSDHLTEAFF,TGTGCCAGCAGTGATCATCTCACTGAAGCTTTCTTT
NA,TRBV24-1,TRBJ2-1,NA,CATSYTARNEQFF,TGTGCCACCAGTTACACAGCGAGGAATGAGCAGTTCTTC
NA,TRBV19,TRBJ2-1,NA,CASSISLASEQFF,TGTGCCAGTAGTATATCACTAGCAAGTGAGCAGTTCTTC
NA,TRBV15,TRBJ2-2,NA,CATSRSGGDYTGELFF,TGTGCCACCAGCAGGTCCGGGGGCGACTACACCGGGGAGCTGTTTTTT
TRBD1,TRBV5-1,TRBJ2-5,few,CASSWNRGGETQYF,TGCGCCAGCAGCTGGAACAGGGGCGGGGAGACCCAGTACTTC
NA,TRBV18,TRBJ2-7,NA,CASSPIPPAPGSYEQYF,TGTGCCAGCTCACCAATTCCTCCAGCACCGGGATCCTACGAGCAGTACTTC
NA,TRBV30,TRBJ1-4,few,CAWRRGLNEKLFF,TGTGCCTGGAGGAGGGGTCTAAATGAAAAACTGTTTTTT
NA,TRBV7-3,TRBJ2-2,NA,CASSFGQGEELFF,TGTGCCAGCAGCTTCGGCCAGGGAGAGGAGCTGTTTTTT
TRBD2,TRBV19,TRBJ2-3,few,CASSIVGTTTGTQYF,TGTGCCAGTAGTATAGTGGGGACTACCACAGGTACGCAGTATTTT
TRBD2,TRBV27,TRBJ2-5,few,CASAIAGGETQYF,TGTGCCAGCGCCATAGCGGGTGGGGAGACCCAGTACTTC
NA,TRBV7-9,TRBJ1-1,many,CASSLTDGTEAFF,TGTGCCAGCAGCTTAACGGACGGCACTGAAGCTTTCTTT
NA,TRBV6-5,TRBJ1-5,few,CASSYGRLRAPQHF,TGTGCCAGCAGTTACGGCAGGCTCCGGGCGCCCCAGCATTTT
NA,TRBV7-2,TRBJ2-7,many,CASSPNWLGYEQYF,TGTGCCAGCAGCCCAAATTGGCTAGGCTACGAGCAGTACTTC
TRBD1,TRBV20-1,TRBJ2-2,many,CSARSTGAPNTGELFF,TGCAGTGCTAGGTCTACAGGGGCACCGAACACCGGGGAGCTGTTTTTT
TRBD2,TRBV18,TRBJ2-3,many,CASSPSTSGLGADTQYF,TGTGCCAGCTCACCTTCGACTAGCGGGCTTGGAGCAGATACGCAGTATTTT
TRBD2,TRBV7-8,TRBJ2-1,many,CASSSLAGGHNEQFF,TGTGCCAGCAGCTCCTTAGCGGGAGGGCATAATGAGCAGTTCTTC
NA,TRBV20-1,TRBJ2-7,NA,CSARISEPYEQYF,TGCAGTGCTAGGATTAGCGAGCCCTACGAGCAGTACTTC
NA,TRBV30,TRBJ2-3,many,CAWRRVSLDTQYF,TGTGCCTGGCGAAGGGTGTCATTAGATACGCAGTATTTT
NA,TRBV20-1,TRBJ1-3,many,CSAISGAGNTIYF,TGCAGTGCCATCTCCGGGGCTGGAAACACCATATATTTT
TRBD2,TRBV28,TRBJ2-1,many,CASIGLAGVANEQFF,TGTGCCAGCATAGGACTAGCGGGAGTCGCCAATGAGCAGTTCTTC
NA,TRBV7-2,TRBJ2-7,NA,CASSPQANSYEQYF,TGTGCCAGCAGCCCCCAGGCCAACTCCTACGAGCAGTACTTC
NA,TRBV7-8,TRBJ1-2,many,CASSIRARGALYGYTF,TGTGCCAGCAGCATCCGGGCCCGGGGGGCCCTCTATGGCTACACCTTC
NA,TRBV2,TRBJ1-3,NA,CASRGSGNTIYF,TGTGCCAGCAGAGGAAGTGGAAACACCATATATTTT